This paragraph covers one T cell receptor (beta chain) sequence. In the source study's methods: Reference gene primer amplification gave estimated nucleated cell counts. The data were produced by immunoSEQ multiplex PCR, yet TCRdb's version contains in-frame clones alone and is incomplete. The V and J calls and clone size were taken over from that table, and D and trimming were inferred from the DNA. The top ten clones hold less than 4% of a sample with around 320,000 clones, approximately 90% of them seen once. With 5 bases removed from V and 0 bases from J, the gap between germline ends came to 11 bases. Germline CDR1 SEHNR, CDR2 FQNEAQ (reference sequence). The length of the CDR3 is 15 residues. Those who participated ranged in age from about 18 to 89 years and resided in 20 to 25 US areas. These data originate in a study of blood T cell repertoires in COVID-19.

The source material was PBMCs or T cells enriched from blood (not recorded which). This chain links TRBV7-9 with TRBJ1-5; a weak D match, TRBD1 (5 bases). The sequence derives from a woman aged 25 to 39 who had been exposed to COVID-19. The DNA for the CDR3 is TGTGCCAGCAGCGGACGGACAAATAGCAATCAGCCCCAGCATTTT. Translation: CASSGRTNSNQPQHF.